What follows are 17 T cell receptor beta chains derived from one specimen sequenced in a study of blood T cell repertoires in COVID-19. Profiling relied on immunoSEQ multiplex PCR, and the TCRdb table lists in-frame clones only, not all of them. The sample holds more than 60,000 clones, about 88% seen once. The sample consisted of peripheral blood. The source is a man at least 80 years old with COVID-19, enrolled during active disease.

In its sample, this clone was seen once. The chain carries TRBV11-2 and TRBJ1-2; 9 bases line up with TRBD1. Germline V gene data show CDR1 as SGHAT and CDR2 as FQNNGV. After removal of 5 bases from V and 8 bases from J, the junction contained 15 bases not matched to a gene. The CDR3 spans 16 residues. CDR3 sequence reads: CASSAMRTGTGKGYTF. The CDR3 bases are TGTGCCAGCAGCGCGATGCGTACCGGGACAGGGAAGGGCTACACCTTC. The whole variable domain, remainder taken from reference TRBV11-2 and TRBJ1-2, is EAGVAQSPRYKIIEKRQSVAFWCNPISGHATLYWYQQILGQGPKLLIQFQNNGVVDDSQLPKDRFSAERLKGVDSTLKIQPAKLEDSAVYLCASSAMRTGTGKGYTFGSGTRLTVV.

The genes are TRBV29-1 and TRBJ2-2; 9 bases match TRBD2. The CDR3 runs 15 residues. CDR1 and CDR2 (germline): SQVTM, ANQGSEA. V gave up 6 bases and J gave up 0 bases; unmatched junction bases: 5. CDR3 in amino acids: CSVSRLAANTGELFF. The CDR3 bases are TGCAGCGTCTCTCGACTAGCGGCGAACACCGGGGAGCTGTTTTTT.

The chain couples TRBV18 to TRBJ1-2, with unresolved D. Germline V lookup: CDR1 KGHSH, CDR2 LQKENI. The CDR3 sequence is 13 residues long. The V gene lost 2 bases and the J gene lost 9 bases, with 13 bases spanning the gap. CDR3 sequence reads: CASSPGLRESYTF. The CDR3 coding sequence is TGTGCCAGCTCACCAGGCCTGCGGGAGAGCTACACCTTC.

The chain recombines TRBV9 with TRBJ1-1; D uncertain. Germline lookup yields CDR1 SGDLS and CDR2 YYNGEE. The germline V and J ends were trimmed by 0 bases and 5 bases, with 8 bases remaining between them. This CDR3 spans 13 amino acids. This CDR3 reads CASSVAAGTEAFF. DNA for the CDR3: TGTGCCAGCAGCGTAGCTGCAGGAACTGAAGCTTTCTTT.

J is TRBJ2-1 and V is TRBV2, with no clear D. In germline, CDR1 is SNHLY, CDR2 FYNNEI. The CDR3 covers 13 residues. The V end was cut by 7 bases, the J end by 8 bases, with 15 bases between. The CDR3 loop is CASKVGGSDEQFF. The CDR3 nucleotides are TGTGCCAGCAAGGTAGGCGGAAGCGATGAGCAGTTCTTC.

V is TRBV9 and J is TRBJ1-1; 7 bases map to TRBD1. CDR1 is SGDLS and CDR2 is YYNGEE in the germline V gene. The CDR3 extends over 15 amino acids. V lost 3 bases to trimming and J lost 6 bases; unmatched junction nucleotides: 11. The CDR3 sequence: CASSGVHRGGPEAFF. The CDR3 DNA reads TGTGCCAGCAGCGGAGTACACAGGGGTGGCCCTGAAGCTTTCTTT.

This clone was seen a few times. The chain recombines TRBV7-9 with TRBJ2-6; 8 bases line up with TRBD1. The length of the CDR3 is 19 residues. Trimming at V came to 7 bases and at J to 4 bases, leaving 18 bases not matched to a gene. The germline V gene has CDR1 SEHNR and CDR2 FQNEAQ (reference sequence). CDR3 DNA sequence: TGTGCCAGCATTCCCTACTTAGGCCTCAGGGGGCGAGGGGCCAACGTCCTGACTTTC. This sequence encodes CASIPYLGLRGRGANVLTF.

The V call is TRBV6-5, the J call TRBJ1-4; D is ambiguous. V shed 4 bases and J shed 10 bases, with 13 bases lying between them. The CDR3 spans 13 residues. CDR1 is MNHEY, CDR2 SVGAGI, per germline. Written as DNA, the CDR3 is TGTGCCAGCAGTTCAATCGGAGACGGAAAACTGTTTTTT. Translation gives CASSSIGDGKLFF.

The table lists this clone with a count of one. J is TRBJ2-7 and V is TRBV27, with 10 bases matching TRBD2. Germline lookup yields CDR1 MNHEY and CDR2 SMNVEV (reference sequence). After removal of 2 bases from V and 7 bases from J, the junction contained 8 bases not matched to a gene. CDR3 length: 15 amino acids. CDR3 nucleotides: TGTGCCAGCAGTTTAAGCGGGGGGGCTGGAGGGGAGCAGTACTTC. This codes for CASSLSGGAGGEQYF.

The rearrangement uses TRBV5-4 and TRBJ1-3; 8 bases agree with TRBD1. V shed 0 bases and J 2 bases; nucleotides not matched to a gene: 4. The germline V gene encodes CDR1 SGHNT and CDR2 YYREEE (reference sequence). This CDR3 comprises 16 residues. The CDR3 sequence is CASSLGQGAPGNTIYF. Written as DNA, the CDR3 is TGTGCCAGCAGCTTGGGTCAGGGGGCCCCTGGAAACACCATATATTTT. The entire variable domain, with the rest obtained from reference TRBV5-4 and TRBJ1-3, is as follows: ETGVTQSPTHLIKTRGQQVTLRCSSQSGHNTVSWYQQALGQGPQFIFQYYREEENGRGNFPPRFSGLQFPNYSSELNVNALELDDSALYLCASSLGQGAPGNTIYFGEGSWLTVV.

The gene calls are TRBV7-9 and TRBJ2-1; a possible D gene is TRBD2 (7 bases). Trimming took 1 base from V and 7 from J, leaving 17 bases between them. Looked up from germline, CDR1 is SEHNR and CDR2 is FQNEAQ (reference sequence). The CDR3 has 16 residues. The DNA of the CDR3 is TGTGCCAGCAGCTTAGGACGCGGGGGCCTCTTGAATGAGCAGTTCTTC. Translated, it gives CASSLGRGGLLNEQFF.

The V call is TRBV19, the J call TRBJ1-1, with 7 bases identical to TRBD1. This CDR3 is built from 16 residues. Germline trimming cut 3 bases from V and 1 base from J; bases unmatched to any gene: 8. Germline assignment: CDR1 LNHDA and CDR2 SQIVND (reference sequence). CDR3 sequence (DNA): TGTGCCAGTAGTATTCGACAGGGACGGAGGAACACTGAAGCTTTCTTT. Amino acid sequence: CASSIRQGRRNTEAFF.

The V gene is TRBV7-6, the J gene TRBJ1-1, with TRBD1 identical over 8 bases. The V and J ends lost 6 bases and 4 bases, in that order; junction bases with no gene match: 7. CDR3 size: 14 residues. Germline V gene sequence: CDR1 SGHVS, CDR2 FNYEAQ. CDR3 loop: CASSRDRGGTEAFF. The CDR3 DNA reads TGTGCCAGCAGTCGTGACAGGGGAGGCACTGAAGCTTTCTTT.

CDR3 nucleotide sequence: TGCGCCAGCAGCTTGGGAGGGCAGGGGAGCGGCTACACCTTC. This gives the protein CASSLGGQGSGYTF. The chain carries TRBV5-1 and TRBJ1-2, with a tentative D call TRBD1 (6 bases). This CDR3 region has 14 residues. Trimming removed 0 bases at V and 8 bases at J, with 14 bases between. Germline values: CDR1 SGHRS, CDR2 YFSETQ.

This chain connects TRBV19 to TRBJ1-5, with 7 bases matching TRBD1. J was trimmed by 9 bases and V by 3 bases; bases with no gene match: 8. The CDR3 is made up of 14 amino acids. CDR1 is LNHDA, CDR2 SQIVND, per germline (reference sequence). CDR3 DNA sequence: TGTGCCAGTAGTATCGGACAGGCCGAGACGCCCCAGCATTTT. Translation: CASSIGQAETPQHF.

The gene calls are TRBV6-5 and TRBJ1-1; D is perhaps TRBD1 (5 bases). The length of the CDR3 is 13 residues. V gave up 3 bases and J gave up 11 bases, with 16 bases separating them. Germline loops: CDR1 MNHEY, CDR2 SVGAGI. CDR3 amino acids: CASSYSGPVAAFF. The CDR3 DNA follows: TGTGCCAGCAGTTATTCAGGGCCTGTGGCTGCTTTCTTT.

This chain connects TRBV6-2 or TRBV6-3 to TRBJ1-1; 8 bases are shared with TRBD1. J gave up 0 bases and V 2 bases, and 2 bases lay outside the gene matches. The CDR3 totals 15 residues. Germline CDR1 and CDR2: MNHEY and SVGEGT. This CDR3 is CASSYGGQVNTEAFF. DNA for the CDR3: TGTGCCAGCAGTTACGGGGGACAGGTGAACACTGAAGCTTTCTTT.